The T cell receptor beta chain under discussion was sequenced for a study of shared clonotypes between healthy human individuals. Findings and caveats of the study: Investigators expected sequencing depth to affect clonotype sharing among donors.

In regard to this clone: Its antigen is not identified.

Germline CDR1 reads MDHEN; CDR2 reads SYDVKM. The length of the CDR3 is 15 residues. With 3 bases removed from V and 8 bases from J, the gap between germline ends came to 19 bases. Terminally differentiated effector memory CD45RA+ cells were left out of the naive CD8 fraction, which was CD45RO-negative and positively selected for CCR7. For sorted subsets, approximately 0.2 ug DNA per replicate equaled roughly 30,000 T cell genomes. Methods used by the authors: ImmunoSEQ output lacked quality scores and full-length reads, limiting matched filtering. Assay used: immunoSEQ multiplex PCR; TCRdb lists only in-frame clones, some missing. That table furnishes V, J and clone size, whereas the DNA furnished D and trimming. The sample carries millions of clones, roughly 95% recorded once.

The receptor was derived from a young man in good health. The chain combines TRBV28 with TRBJ1-1; D is uncertain. What was sequenced was naive CD8+ T cells sorted from blood. DNA for the CDR3: TGTGCCAGCAGTTTGCGGGCCTCACCGACATGGGAAGCTTTCTTT. This codes for CASSLRASPTWEAFF.